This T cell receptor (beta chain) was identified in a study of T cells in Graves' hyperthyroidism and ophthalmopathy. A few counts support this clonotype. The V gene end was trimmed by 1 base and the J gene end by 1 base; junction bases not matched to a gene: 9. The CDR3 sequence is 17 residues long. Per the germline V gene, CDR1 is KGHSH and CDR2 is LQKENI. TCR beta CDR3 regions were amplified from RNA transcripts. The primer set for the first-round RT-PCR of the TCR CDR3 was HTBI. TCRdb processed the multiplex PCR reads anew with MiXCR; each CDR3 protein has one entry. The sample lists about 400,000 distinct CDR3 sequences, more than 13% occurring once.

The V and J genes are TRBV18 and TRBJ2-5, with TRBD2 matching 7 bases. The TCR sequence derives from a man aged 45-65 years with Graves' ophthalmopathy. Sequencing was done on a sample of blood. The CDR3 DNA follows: TGTGCCAGCTCACCACTTGTGGCGGGAGTAGGCCAAGAGACCCAGTACTTC. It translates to CASSPLVAGVGQETQYF.